The 6 T cell receptor beta chains listed next were all sequenced from one sample in a study of T cell repertoires in cytomegalovirus infection. Each CDR3 protein is one row after TCRdb ran MiXCR on the reads. The sample lists about 280,000 distinct CDR3 sequences, 20% to 25% seen once, with roughly 19% in the top ten. For these receptors, no antigen is known. The material was cultured PBMCs, obtained from culture after CMV antigen stimulation. These receptors originate from a human donor in good health (CMV status not recorded). Some clones in this sample may be carry-over from other donors' samples.

The chain recombines TRBV6-2 or TRBV6-3 with TRBJ2-4; 10 nucleotides match TRBD2. Germline V lookup: CDR1 MNHEY, CDR2 SVGEGT. The trim removed 2 bases at V and 14 bases at J, leaving 6 bases unmatched. The CDR3 contains 13 residues. For the CDR3, the DNA is TGTGCCAGCAGTTACCTAGCGGGAGTGACAAAGTACTTC. It specifies CASSYLAGVTKYF.

At least ten counts were recorded for this clonotype. V gene TRBV10-3 combines with J gene TRBJ2-5, with D unclear. This CDR3 is 13 amino acids long. Trimming left V 6 bases short and J 13 bases short, with 21 bases between. Per the germline V gene, CDR1 is ENHRY and CDR2 is SYGVKD. In DNA form, the CDR3 reads TGTGCCATCAGCACGGTAGCAGCAAGAGACTGGTACTTC. Its protein is CAISTVAARDWYF.

This clonotype was seen more than once but under ten times. The V call is TRBV19, the J call TRBJ1-5, with D uncertain. CDR1 LNHDA and CDR2 SQIVND come from the germline V gene (reference sequence). V lost 3 bases, J lost 4 bases, and 13 bases lay in between. This CDR3 region has 15 residues. The CDR3, as DNA: TGTGCCAGTAGTATTGGCGCCTTGGATAATCAGCCCCAGCATTTT. This encodes CASSIGALDNQPQHF.

This clonotype was seen ten or more times. At one end the junction does not follow the germline gene, possibly because of a read error. J is TRBJ2-3 and V is TRBV12-3 or TRBV12-4; no reliable D call. CDR3 length equals 13 residues. The CDR3 loop is CASSLGSTDTQYF. Here the CDR3 DNA reads TGTGCCAGCAGCTTAGGAAGCACAGATACGCAGTATTTT.

This clonotype was counted ten times or more. This chain uses TRBV7-2 with TRBJ2-1, with 8 bases lining up with TRBD2. The CDR3 length is 16 residues. V gave up 3 bases and J gave up 4 bases; unmatched junction bases: 8. The germline V gene has CDR1 SGHTA and CDR2 FQGNSA. The CDR3 nucleotides are TGTGCCAGCAGCTTGCTAGCGGGCCTCGCATACAATGAGCAGTTCTTC. It is translated as CASSLLAGLAYNEQFF.

This clonotype was observed a few times. The chain has TRBV29-1 and TRBJ1-1, with 7 bases identical to TRBD1. This CDR3 is 13 amino acids long. Trimming cost V 8 bases and J 0 bases; bases outside gene matches: 6. Per the germline V gene, CDR1 is SQVTM and CDR2 is ANQGSEA. The CDR3 bases are TGCAGCATCGCGGGACAGATGAACACTGAAGCTTTCTTT. Its protein product is CSIAGQMNTEAFF.